This TCR beta chain was observed in a study of CD8 T cells in ankylosing spondylitis. Via MiXCR, TCRdb re-called the 5' RACE reads, giving one row per CDR3 protein. Altogether roughly 220,000 distinct CDR3 sequences are present, about 10% being singletons, with the ten largest covering about 19%. Concerning this clonotype itself: A much larger clone is a single base away; this may be a read error.

The CDR3 loop spans 16 amino acids. CDR1 and CDR2 from the germline V gene are SEHNR and FQNEAQ (reference sequence). The material sequenced was blood, either unsorted or a sorted T cell fraction (not recorded which). The sequence was collected from a male donor with ankylosing spondylitis or in good health (not recorded which). The chain recombines TRBV7-9 with TRBJ1-1; D is ambiguous. The chain's CDR3 is CGSSQPLRRENTEAFF. In DNA form, the CDR3 reads TGTGGCAGCAGCCAACCCCTTCGAAGGGAGAACACTGAAGCTTTCTTT.